The 30 T cell receptor beta chains below all came from one sample that was sequenced in a study of vaccination effects on CD4 cells after COVID-19. No antigen has been identified for these receptors. Before any sequencing was done, the ViraFEST assay used viral peptide pools to expand antigen-specific CD4+ T cells. Subsequent to a culture period of 10 to 11 days, CD4+ T cells were isolated. Documented for the person is a PCR-confirmed SARS-CoV-2 infection occurring between March and December 2020. Measured with immunoSEQ multiplex PCR; TCRdb has only the in-frame clones, and not every one. Among 60,000 to 75,000 clones listed, 73% were seen once. The sample consisted of CD4+ T cells from PBMCs cultured with HIV peptides, taken before COVID-19 vaccination. The subset is: HIV-1 Nef peptide pool negative control/reference culture. These receptor sequences come from a human donor who had a prior SARS-CoV-2 infection.

This chain connects TRBV29-1 to TRBJ1-1; the D gene is possibly TRBD1 (5 bases). With 6 bases removed from V and 7 bases from J, the gap between germline ends came to 12 bases. CDR3 size: 11 residues. Germline assignment: CDR1 SQVTM and CDR2 ANQGSEA. CDR3 loop: CSVRRQFEAFF. The DNA of the CDR3 is TGCAGCGTACGAAGACAGTTTGAAGCTTTCTTT.

This chain joins TRBV4-3 and TRBJ2-1; D is possibly TRBD2 (6 bases). V was trimmed by 3 bases and J by 4 bases, leaving 16 bases between them. The CDR3 runs to 16 residues. CDR1 LGHNA and CDR2 YSLEER come from the germline V gene. The DNA of the CDR3 is TGCGCCAGCAGCCAGGAAAGGGACTCCCAGTACAATGAGCAGTTCTTC. This encodes CASSQERDSQYNEQFF.

The chain is built from TRBV7-6 and TRBJ2-5; TRBD2 aligns across 9 bases. CDR3 length equals 15 residues. Trimming cost V 3 bases and J 5 bases; bases outside gene matches: 7. In germline, CDR1 is SGHVS, CDR2 FNYEAQ. The CDR3 DNA is TGTGCCAGCAGCTTCGCTAGCGGGGCGTGGGAGACCCAGTACTTC. This translates into CASSFASGAWETQYF.

This clone has just one count. V usage is TRBV7-3 and J usage is TRBJ2-3; no firm D call. CDR3 length equals 14 residues. V was trimmed by 3 bases and J by 6 bases, leaving 13 bases between them. CDR1 and CDR2 (germline): SGHTA, FQGTGA. CDR3 loop: CASSFGGFEDTQYF. DNA for the CDR3: TGTGCCAGCAGCTTCGGCGGATTCGAGGATACGCAGTATTTT.

This chain links TRBV9 with TRBJ2-5; the D gene could be TRBD1 or TRBD2 (6 bases each). Germline CDR1 and CDR2: SGDLS and YYNGEE. The ends were cut back, 0 bases at V and 5 bases at J, with 14 bases in the middle. The CDR3 loop spans 15 amino acids. The CDR3 sequence is CASSVDSGGGETQYF. CDR3 bases: TGTGCCAGCAGCGTAGACTCCGGAGGGGGGGAGACCCAGTACTTC.

The V and J genes are TRBV4-3 and TRBJ2-6; D may match TRBD1 or TRBD2 (7 bases each). The V gene lost 1 base and the J gene lost 2 bases, with 15 bases spanning the gap. The CDR3 covers 18 residues. Germline CDR1 is LGHNA and CDR2 is YSLEER. The CDR3 DNA sequence: TGCGCCAGCAGCCAAGGTCTCCAGGGGGGGGCTGGGGCCAACGTCCTGACTTTC. It codes for CASSQGLQGGAGANVLTF.

This chain joins TRBV18 and TRBJ1-2, with a possible D match to TRBD1 (6 bases). Per the germline V gene, CDR1 is KGHSH and CDR2 is LQKENI. CDR3 length equals 14 residues. The V gene lost 3 bases and the J gene lost 5 bases, with 13 bases spanning the gap. For the CDR3, the DNA is TGTGCCAGCTCACCTTCCGGGACACTATATGGCTACACCTTC. Amino acid sequence: CASSPSGTLYGYTF.

This clone was counted once. V usage is TRBV30 and J usage is TRBJ2-2; 11 nucleotides align to TRBD2. The germline V gene has CDR1 GTSNPN and CDR2 SVGIG (reference sequence). V lost 5 bases, J lost 8 bases, and 7 bases stayed unmatched. The CDR3 length is 14 residues. In DNA form, the CDR3 reads TGTGCCTGGCGAAGACTAGCGGGATTTGGGGAGCTGTTTTTT. Amino acid sequence: CAWRRLAGFGELFF.

CDR3 coding DNA: TGTGCCAGCAGTGACGTTTGGAAGAGCGAATCCTATGGCTACACCTTC. Protein product: CASSDVWKSESYGYTF. The rearrangement uses TRBV6-4 and TRBJ1-2; D not resolved. With 2 bases removed from V and 4 bases from J, the gap between germline ends came to 17 bases. Germline loops: CDR1 MRHNA, CDR2 SNTAGT. The CDR3 loop spans 16 amino acids.

V usage is TRBV5-1 and J usage is TRBJ2-7; D is perhaps TRBD1 (6 bases). The CDR3 extends over 16 amino acids. V lost 1 base and J 3 bases, leaving 17 bases between the germline ends. Per germline, CDR1 SGHRS and CDR2 YFSETQ. The CDR3 sequence: CASSLKTGQLNYEQYF. The CDR3 DNA sequence: TGCGCCAGCAGCTTGAAAACCGGACAGTTGAACTACGAGCAGTACTTC.

The chain uses TRBV19 and TRBJ2-3, with D possibly TRBD2 on 6 matching bases. This CDR3 contains 14 residues. Looked up from germline, CDR1 is LNHDA and CDR2 is SQIVND (reference sequence). V gave up 3 bases and J gave up 2 bases, with 9 bases separating them. CDR3 DNA sequence: TGTGCCAGTAGTATTAGCGGAAACACAGATACGCAGTATTTT. Translated: CASSISGNTDTQYF.

The chain couples TRBV6-1 to TRBJ2-3; D is ambiguous. Germline V CDR1 and CDR2: MNHNS, SASEGT. The CDR3 is 15 amino acids. V was pared by 3 bases and J by 0 bases, with 10 bases between. The CDR3 DNA reads as TGTGCCAGCAGTGAGGGTTTCTCTAGCACAGATACGCAGTATTTT. The encoded protein is CASSEGFSSTDTQYF.

The V and J genes are TRBV15 and TRBJ1-1; D might be TRBD1 (5 bases). CDR3 length: 14 residues. Trimming cost V 0 bases and J 4 bases, with 9 bases left between them. Germline V gene data show CDR1 as LNHNV and CDR2 as YYDKDF (reference sequence). CDR3 loop: CATSRDQGRTEAFF. CDR3 coding DNA: TGTGCCACCAGCAGAGATCAGGGTCGCACTGAAGCTTTCTTT.

The chain's CDR3 is CASSPDRSEETQYF. For the CDR3, the DNA is TGTGCCAGCAGTCCTGACAGGAGTGAGGAGACCCAGTACTTC. The chain combines TRBV14 with TRBJ2-5, with D possibly TRBD1 on 6 matching bases. Per germline, CDR1 SGHDN and CDR2 FVKESK. This CDR3 region has 14 residues. V was pared by 6 bases and J by 5 bases, with 16 bases between. The whole variable domain, remainder taken from reference TRBV14 and TRBJ2-5, is EAGVTQFPSHSVIEKGQTVTLRCDPISGHDNLYWYRRVMGKEIKFLLHFVKESKQDESGMPNNRFLAERTGGTYSTLKVQPAELEDSGVYFCASSPDRSEETQYFGPGTRLLVL.

The genes are TRBV5-4 and TRBJ2-1; 8 positions agree with TRBD1. CDR3 length: 19 residues. V was pared by 5 bases and J by 0 bases, with 16 bases of the junction left unmatched. Germline V gives CDR1 SGHNT, CDR2 YYREEE (reference sequence). The CDR3 DNA follows: TGTGCCAGCAGACCTGGGACAGGAGGACTTATGAGCTCCTACAATGAGCAGTTCTTC. Translation gives CASRPGTGGLMSSYNEQFF.

Only a few counts were recorded for this clone. V and J are TRBV20-1 and TRBJ2-7, with D perhaps matching TRBD2 (5 bases). Germline-derived CDR1 and CDR2 are DFQATT and SNEGSKA (reference sequence). The CDR3 sequence is 11 residues long. V lost 5 bases and J lost 7, with 12 bases in between. This CDR3 is CSARGVGEQYF. In nucleotides, the CDR3 is TGCAGTGCTCGGGGTGTTGGGGAGCAGTACTTC.

The chain uses TRBV5-4 and TRBJ2-7; 7 nucleotides align to TRBD1. Germline loops: CDR1 SGHNT, CDR2 YYREEE (reference sequence). J gave up 2 bases and V 2 bases, and 10 bases lay outside the gene matches. The CDR3 covers 16 residues. CDR3 bases: TGTGCCAGCAGCTTTAACAGGGGCAACACTCCCTACGAGCAGTACTTC. Protein: CASSFNRGNTPYEQYF.

The J gene is TRBJ2-5, the V gene TRBV12-3 or TRBV12-4; 9 nucleotides match TRBD2. V gave up 6 bases and J gave up 7 bases; unmatched junction bases: 3. The CDR3 totals 12 residues. CDR3 sequence reads: CASRTSGGTQYF. The CDR3 bases are TGTGCCAGCAGGACTAGCGGAGGGACCCAGTACTTC.

The chain links TRBV3-1 (or the pseudogene TRBV3-2) to TRBJ1-1; D unresolved. V was clipped by 1 base and J by 6 bases, with 12 bases between them. The CDR3 length is 14 residues. Per the germline V gene, CDR1 is LGHDT and CDR2 is YNNKEL (reference sequence). The CDR3 sequence: CASSQVLPAPEAFF. CDR3 in DNA: TGTGCCAGCAGCCAAGTTTTGCCTGCACCTGAAGCTTTCTTT.

The chain links TRBV7-9 to TRBJ2-7; 10 positions match TRBD1. The germline CDR1 and CDR2 sequences are SEHNR and FQNEAQ (reference sequence). The CDR3 loop spans 18 amino acids. The J segment lost 6 bases and the V segment lost 0 bases, leaving 14 bases of the junction unmatched. The CDR3 reads CASSLASGQGGIAREQYF. CDR3 coding DNA: TGTGCCAGCAGCTTAGCGAGTGGACAGGGGGGTATAGCGCGCGAGCAGTACTTC.

This sequence joins TRBV25-1 and TRBJ2-1, with 7 bases fitting TRBD2. The CDR3 has 15 residues. Unmatched junction bases numbered 11, after V lost 2 bases and J lost 10 bases. Germline assignment: CDR1 MGHDK and CDR2 SYGVNS. CDR3 protein: CASSEGTTLLEEQFF. CDR3 sequence (DNA): TGTGCCAGCAGTGAAGGGACTACCCTCCTGGAGGAGCAGTTCTTC. Variable domain in full (rest from reference TRBV25-1 and TRBJ2-1): EADIYQTPRYLVIGTGKKITLECSQTMGHDKMYWYQQDPGMELHLIHYSYGVNSTEKGDLSSESTVSRIRTEHFPLTLESARPSHTSQYLCASSEGTTLLEEQFFGPGTRLTVL.

Concerning this clone itself: One end of the junction is discordant with germline, which a read error may explain. The chain combines TRBV7-7 with TRBJ2-5; D remains ambiguous. This CDR3 contains 17 residues. Germline CDR1 is SSHAT and CDR2 is FNYEAQ (reference sequence). The CDR3, as DNA: TGTGCTAGCAGCCCACGCACAAAGACCGCGTTACAAGAGACCCAGTACTTC. Translation gives CASSPRTKTALQETQYF.

The count of this clone is one. J is TRBJ1-1 and V is TRBV5-4; a possible D gene is TRBD1 (5 bases). From germline, CDR1 is SGHNT and CDR2 YYREEE (reference sequence). The CDR3 extends over 14 amino acids. V was cut by 0 bases and J by 5 bases, with 11 bases left in between. The CDR3 here is CASSLGPGGTEAFF. The CDR3 DNA reads as TGTGCCAGCAGCTTGGGACCCGGGGGAACTGAAGCTTTCTTT. Filled out from reference TRBV5-4 and TRBJ1-1, the complete variable domain reads ETGVTQSPTHLIKTRGQQVTLRCSSQSGHNTVSWYQQALGQGPQFIFQYYREEENGRGNFPPRFSGLQFPNYSSELNVNALELDDSALYLCASSLGPGGTEAFFGQGTRLTVV.

V is TRBV3-1 (or the pseudogene TRBV3-2) and J is TRBJ1-2; unclear D gene. Germline V CDR1 and CDR2: LGHDT, YNNKEL (reference sequence). Trimming shortened V by 0 bases and J by 4 bases, and 12 bases separated the two germline ends. The CDR3 has 15 amino acids. The CDR3 protein is CASSQEPTTGYGYTF. CDR3 DNA: TGTGCCAGCAGCCAAGAACCTACAACGGGCTATGGCTACACCTTC.

The chain recombines TRBV15 with TRBJ2-7, with D hard to call. This CDR3 contains 13 residues. Trimming shortened V by 0 bases and J by 12 bases, and 15 bases separated the two germline ends. Germline V gene sequence: CDR1 LNHNV, CDR2 YYDKDF (reference sequence). This chain's CDR3 is CATSRDRSLPGYF. The CDR3 DNA sequence: TGTGCCACCAGCAGAGATCGGAGCCTACCGGGGTACTTC.

The chain couples TRBV7-2 to TRBJ2-2, with 7 bases fitting TRBD1. The CDR3 contains 14 residues. The germline V gene encodes CDR1 SGHTA and CDR2 FQGNSA. V gave up 8 bases and J gave up 1 base; unmatched junction bases: 4. As DNA, the CDR3 is TGTGCCAGCCAGGGACAGAAGAACACCGGGGAGCTGTTTTTT. It translates to CASQGQKNTGELFF.

This rearrangement joins TRBV5-1 to TRBJ1-2; D might be TRBD1 (5 bases). This CDR3 has 17 amino acids. Between the trimmed V and J ends, which lost 5 bases and 2 bases, there was a span of 22 bases. Germline V gene sequence: CDR1 SGHRS, CDR2 YFSETQ. CDR3 loop: CASRPVLQGRTNYGYTF. The CDR3 coding sequence is TGCGCCAGCAGACCCGTGCTCCAGGGAAGAACGAACTATGGCTACACCTTC.

This clone was recorded a few times. The chain carries TRBV11-2 and TRBJ1-6, with D unresolved. The germline V gene has CDR1 SGHAT and CDR2 FQNNGV. Trimming cost V 4 bases and J 7 bases, with 14 bases left between them. This CDR3 has 15 amino acids. This CDR3 is CASSSRTRGNSPLHF. CDR3 sequence (DNA): TGTGCCAGCAGCTCTCGGACCAGAGGGAATTCACCCCTCCACTTT.

The chain links TRBV19 to TRBJ1-2, with unresolved D. Trimming shortened V by 1 base and J by 10 bases, and 13 bases separated the two germline ends. CDR1 and CDR2 from the germline V gene are LNHDA and SQIVND (reference sequence). CDR3 length: 13 residues. The CDR3 DNA follows: TGTGCCAGTAGTATAGTAGGCGGTTTCGCCTACACCTTC. Its protein product is CASSIVGGFAYTF.

The V call is TRBV7-3, the J call TRBJ2-2, with D possibly being TRBD2 (6 bases). The CDR3 totals 14 residues. V lost 8 bases and J 1 base, leaving 11 bases between the germline ends. Germline CDR1 reads SGHTA; CDR2 reads FQGTGA. CDR3 sequence: CASGSGRNTGELFF. The CDR3 region has the DNA TGTGCCAGCGGTAGCGGCCGGAACACCGGGGAGCTGTTTTTT.